The next 10 T cell receptor beta chains were all read from a single sample in a study of siplizumab effects on memory and regulatory T cells. Assay: immunoSEQ multiplex PCR; the TCRdb copy retains only in-frame clones and omits some. The table has approximately 94,000 clones, approximately 93% seen once. Sequences were obtained from CD8+ T cells sorted from blood. The receptors stem from a human donor in good health.

The chain links TRBV10-3 to TRBJ2-7; D might be TRBD1 (6 bases). V was shortened by 8 bases and J by 5 bases, with 19 bases between the two germline ends. CDR1 is ENHRY and CDR2 is SYGVKD in the germline V gene. The CDR3 sequence is 14 residues long. DNA of the CDR3: TGTGCCATCTCCCCGGAGAACAGGGCCGACGAGCAGTACTTC. Translating gives CAISPENRADEQYF.

J is TRBJ2-7 and V is TRBV27, with D perhaps matching TRBD1 (7 bases). Trimming took off 2 bases at V and 6 bases at J, with 17 bases between the two ends. Per the germline V gene, CDR1 is MNHEY and CDR2 is SMNVEV (reference sequence). CDR3 size: 15 residues. The CDR3 DNA reads as TGTGCCAGCAGTTTAGCCCCAGGGGGGTCGGGCGAGCAGTACTTC. This codes for CASSLAPGGSGEQYF.

This chain joins TRBV9 and TRBJ1-1; D unclear. V was shortened by 4 bases and J by 4 bases, with 11 bases between the two germline ends. CDR1 and CDR2 from the germline V gene are SGDLS and YYNGEE. This CDR3 region has 13 residues. CDR3 nucleotides: TGTGCCAGCAGCCCCCCCTCGAGCACTGAAGCTTTCTTT. It translates to CASSPPSSTEAFF.

The genes are TRBV5-5 and TRBJ1-5, with D maybe TRBD1 (6 bases). Germline V gene lookup returns CDR1 SGHKS and CDR2 YYEKEE (reference sequence). The V and J ends lost 4 bases and 2 bases respectively, with 13 bases between them. The CDR3 length is 15 residues. The CDR3 DNA reads as TGTGCCAGCAGCCAACAGGGACAAGGCAATCAGCCCCAGCATTTT. This encodes CASSQQGQGNQPQHF. Looking up the rest from reference TRBV5-5 and TRBJ1-5 gives the full variable domain: DAGVTQSPTHLIKTRGQQVTLRCSPISGHKSVSWYQQVLGQGPQFIFQYYEKEERGRGNFPDRFSARQFPNYSSELNVNALLLGDSALYLCASSQQGQGNQPQHFGDGTRLSIL.

The chain uses TRBV9 and TRBJ2-5; 8 nucleotides match TRBD2. This CDR3 is 18 amino acids long. Per the germline V gene, CDR1 is SGDLS and CDR2 is YYNGEE. The V gene end was trimmed by 3 bases and the J gene end by 4 bases; junction bases not matched to a gene: 17. The CDR3: CASSGPNPGGAGGETQYF. The DNA for the CDR3 is TGTGCCAGCAGCGGCCCAAATCCCGGGGGGGCCGGAGGAGAGACCCAGTACTTC.

The chain uses TRBV5-5 and TRBJ1-1; a possible D gene is TRBD1 (5 bases). Germline CDR1 is SGHKS and CDR2 is YYEKEE (reference sequence). V was shortened by 6 bases and J by 6 bases, with 24 bases between the two germline ends. CDR3 length: 16 residues. CDR3: CASTPLGGRGGSEAFF. The DNA of the CDR3 is TGTGCCAGCACCCCTCTGGGGGGACGCGGTGGTTCTGAAGCTTTCTTT.

This sequence joins TRBV19 and TRBJ2-1; 11 bases line up with TRBD2. CDR1 and CDR2 from the germline V gene are LNHDA and SQIVND (reference sequence). The CDR3 covers 17 residues. V was clipped by 7 bases and J by 8 bases; unmatched bases: 16. CDR3 in amino acids: CASIRNSALAGEDEQFF. The CDR3, as DNA: TGTGCCAGTATACGAAATTCAGCACTAGCGGGGGAGGATGAGCAGTTCTTC.

The J gene is TRBJ1-2, the V gene TRBV27; D unclear. This CDR3 comprises 16 residues. With 0 bases removed from V and 3 bases from J, the gap between germline ends came to 14 bases. The germline gives CDR1 MNHEY, CDR2 SMNVEV (reference sequence). DNA of the CDR3: TGTGCCAGCAGTTTATCCCCGTCGTACGGAGACTATGGCTACACCTTC. Translating gives CASSLSPSYGDYGYTF.

The chain combines TRBV6-5 with TRBJ2-5; D is possibly TRBD2 (5 bases). CDR1 and CDR2 from the germline V gene are MNHEY and SVGAGI. The CDR3 is 13 residues long. Deletions cut 2 bases from V and 4 bases from J, with 8 bases between. This CDR3 is CASSYAGIETQYF. CDR3 coding DNA: TGTGCCAGCAGTTACGCCGGGATAGAGACCCAGTACTTC.

This rearrangement joins TRBV5-1 to TRBJ2-7; D ambiguous. Germline V CDR1 and CDR2: SGHRS, YFSETQ. V lost 0 bases and J lost 5, with 15 bases in between. CDR3 length: 15 amino acids. CDR3 coding DNA: TGCGCCAGCAGCTTGGCGCGGACGGGCACCAACGAGCAGTACTTC. Translated: CASSLARTGTNEQYF.